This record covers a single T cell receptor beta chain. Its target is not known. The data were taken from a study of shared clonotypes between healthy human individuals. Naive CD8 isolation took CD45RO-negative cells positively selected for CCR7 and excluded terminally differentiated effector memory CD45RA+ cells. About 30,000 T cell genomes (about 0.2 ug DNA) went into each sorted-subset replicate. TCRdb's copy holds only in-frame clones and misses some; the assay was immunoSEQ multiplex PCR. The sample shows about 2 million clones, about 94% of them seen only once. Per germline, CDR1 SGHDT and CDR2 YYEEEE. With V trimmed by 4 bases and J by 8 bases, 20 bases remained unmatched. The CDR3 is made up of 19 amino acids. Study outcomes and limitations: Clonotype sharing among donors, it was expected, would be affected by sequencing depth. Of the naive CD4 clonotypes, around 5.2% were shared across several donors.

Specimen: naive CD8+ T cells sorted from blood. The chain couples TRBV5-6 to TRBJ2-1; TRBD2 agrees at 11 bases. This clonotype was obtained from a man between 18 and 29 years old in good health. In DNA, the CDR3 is TGTGCCAGCAGCATGATGACTAGCGGGGTGAGTAGGGGCAGCGATGAGCAGTTCTTC. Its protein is CASSMMTSGVSRGSDEQFF.